This T cell receptor (beta chain) was identified during a study of shared clonotypes between healthy human individuals. On the study more broadly: Three plates each covered CD4 naive and memory; CD8 naive two, CD8 memory one.

The assay was immunoSEQ multiplex PCR, and TCRdb's table has in-frame clones only and misses some. The sample records over a million clones, approximately 96% being singletons. The CDR3 contains 14 residues. CDR1 is SGHRS, CDR2 YFSETQ, per germline. The germline V and J ends were trimmed by 0 bases and 6 bases, with 10 bases remaining between them. The source material was naive CD4+ T cells sorted from blood. Subset given: CD45RA+ positively selected. This chain uses TRBV5-1 with TRBJ2-1; D ambiguous. This sequence was found in a man aged 25-45 years in good health. CDR3 sequence: CASSLVATSNEQFF. For the CDR3, the DNA is TGCGCCAGCAGCTTGGTAGCCACTTCCAATGAGCAGTTCTTC.